This T cell receptor (beta chain) was captured by sequencing in a study of shared clonotypes between healthy human individuals. Deep-level settings were used for running the assay. TCRdb keeps only in-frame clones here, not all; method: immunoSEQ multiplex PCR. The data show some 2.1 million clones, with 85% to 95% seen just once and about 1.1% held by the top ten. Germline assignment: CDR1 SGHNT and CDR2 YYREEE (reference sequence). This CDR3 has 14 residues. V was cut by 2 bases and J by 2 bases, with 10 bases left in between. CD45RO-negative CD8 cells positively selected for CCR7 made up the naive population, which excluded terminally differentiated effector memory CD45RA+ cells.

The J gene is TRBJ2-5, the V gene TRBV5-4; D not resolved. The receptor comes from a man between 18 and 29 years old in good health. The sample consisted of naive CD8+ T cells sorted from blood. The CDR3, as DNA: TGTGCCAGCAGCTTTGACCATTTGCAAGAGACCCAGTACTTC. It specifies CASSFDHLQETQYF.